This passage covers 10 T cell receptor beta chains from one sample sequenced in a study of blood T cell repertoires in COVID-19. Sequencing was performed with immunoSEQ multiplex PCR; in TCRdb, only in-frame clones are kept and a portion is missing. The data contain approximately 70,000 clones, more than 85% of them seen just once; the ten biggest clones take up approximately 4.8%. The specimen was peripheral blood. These receptors came from a woman aged 60-70 years with active COVID-19.

The genes are TRBV2 and TRBJ1-2; a weak D match, TRBD1 (5 bases). The CDR3 length is 14 residues. V gave up 5 bases and J gave up 6 bases, with 16 bases separating them. Per germline, CDR1 SNHLY and CDR2 FYNNEI. The CDR3 sequence: CASSLSGRTNGYTF. Written as DNA, the CDR3 is TGTGCCAGCAGTTTGTCAGGGCGGACGAATGGCTACACCTTC.

The genes are TRBV5-1 and TRBJ2-7; 10 bases line up with TRBD2. CDR3 size: 15 residues. V trimming: 3 bases; J trimming: 3 bases; junction bases outside the gene matches: 6. Germline V gives CDR1 SGHRS, CDR2 YFSETQ. Here the CDR3 reads CASSSKASGSYEQYF. CDR3 sequence (DNA): TGCGCCAGCAGCTCGAAAGCTAGCGGGAGCTACGAGCAGTACTTC.

This clone was seen a single time. This rearrangement joins TRBV4-2 to TRBJ1-6; tentative D call: TRBD1 (6 bases). CDR1 and CDR2 (germline): LGHNA, YNFKEQ. The ends were cut back, 4 bases at V and 7 bases at J, with 11 bases in the middle. CDR3 length equals 14 residues. This CDR3 reads CASSPGQRNSPLHF. The CDR3 region has the DNA TGTGCCAGCAGCCCAGGACAGCGGAATTCACCCCTCCACTTT.

V is TRBV18 and J is TRBJ2-5, with D tentatively TRBD2 (7 bases). With 4 bases removed from V and 5 bases from J, the gap between germline ends came to 11 bases. Looked up from germline, CDR1 is KGHSH and CDR2 is LQKENI. The CDR3 spans 13 residues. This CDR3 reads CASSLQGGETQYF. CDR3 DNA sequence: TGTGCCAGCTCACTACAGGGAGGGGAGACCCAGTACTTC.

The chain employs TRBV19 and TRBJ2-6; 9 bases align to TRBD1. The germline CDR1 and CDR2 sequences are LNHDA and SQIVND (reference sequence). V lost 6 bases and J lost 3; bases outside the gene matches: 3. This CDR3 spans 15 amino acids. CDR3 in amino acids: CASSPTGGGANVLTF. In nucleotides, the CDR3 is TGTGCCAGTAGCCCGACAGGGGGTGGGGCCAACGTCCTGACTTTC.

The J gene is TRBJ1-6, the V gene TRBV5-1; tentatively, D is TRBD1 (6 bases). The CDR3 covers 15 residues. V lost 3 bases to trimming and J lost 2 bases, with 9 bases between them. CDR1 and CDR2 (germline): SGHRS, YFSETQ. CDR3 bases: TGCGCCAGCAGCTCAGGACAGCCCTATAATTCACCCCTCCACTTT. It encodes CASSSGQPYNSPLHF.

CDR3 loop: CASGEGQETQYF. Here the CDR3 DNA reads TGTGCCAGCGGGGAGGGCCAAGAGACCCAGTACTTC. The chain combines TRBV5-4 with TRBJ2-5; 7 bases align to TRBD2. The germline gives CDR1 SGHNT, CDR2 YYREEE (reference sequence). After removal of 7 bases from V and 1 base from J, the junction contained 1 base not matched to a gene. The CDR3 contains 12 residues.

The chain recombines TRBV6-1 with TRBJ2-7; D not certain. The CDR3 is 12 residues long. Germline CDR1 MNHNS, CDR2 SASEGT. The V gene lost 2 bases and the J gene lost 8 bases, with 10 bases spanning the gap. The CDR3 here is CASSENISQQYF. The CDR3 DNA sequence: TGTGCCAGCAGTGAAAACATTAGCCAGCAGTACTTC.

In nucleotides, the CDR3 is TGCGCCAGCAGCTTGGGTGCTAGAACCTACGAGCAGTACTTC. Encoded protein: CASSLGARTYEQYF. V and J are TRBV5-1 and TRBJ2-7; D call uncertain. This CDR3 spans 14 amino acids. V lost 0 bases to trimming and J lost 2 bases, with 9 bases between them. Germline values: CDR1 SGHRS, CDR2 YFSETQ.

The V and J genes are TRBV25-1 and TRBJ1-1, with D unresolved. V was pared by 3 bases and J by 8 bases, with 10 bases between. The CDR3 covers 12 residues. The germline CDR1 and CDR2 sequences are MGHDK and SYGVNS. The CDR3 loop reads CASSDSGREAFF. The CDR3 nucleotides are TGTGCCAGCAGTGACTCCGGGAGAGAAGCTTTCTTT. Supplemented by reference TRBV25-1 and TRBJ1-1, the full variable domain reads EADIYQTPRYLVIGTGKKITLECSQTMGHDKMYWYQQDPGMELHLIHYSYGVNSTEKGDLSSESTVSRIRTEHFPLTLESARPSHTSQYLCASSDSGREAFFGQGTRLTVV.